The rows below give T cell receptor beta chains drawn from one sample of a study of response to subunit inactivated influenza vaccine. TCRdb reprocessed the RT-PCR reads with MiXCR, giving one entry per CDR3 protein. The table includes roughly 570,000 distinct CDR3 sequences, approximately 15% detected once. This specimen consisted of PBMCs from blood, obtained 11 to 12 days after vaccination. These receptors were taken from a man between 45 and 60 years old who received an inactivated influenza vaccine. Both conserved end residues are part of each CDR3. A D gene is named only where the DNA matches it firmly. Size is stated for part of the rows, as once, few or many counts, or as a class when the clone is expanded.

v_gene,abundance,j_gene,len,d_gene,CDR3aa,CDR3nt
TRBV11-2,-,TRBJ1-1,12,-,CASSLSGMGAFF,TGTGCCAGCAGCTTAAGCGGGATGGGGGCTTTCTTT
TRBV20-1,few,TRBJ1-1,13,-,CSAPSQGGTEAFF,TGCAGTGCTCCCTCACAGGGAGGGACTGAAGCTTTCTTT
TRBV4-1,-,TRBJ2-1,14,TRBD1,CASRHGTGETLMFF,TGCGCCAGCAGACACGGGACAGGGGAGACATTGATGTTCTTC
TRBV5-5,-,TRBJ2-3,15,TRBD2,CASSLERGDTDTQYF,TGTGCCAGCAGCTTGGAACGGGGGGACACAGATACGCAGTATTTT
TRBV14,-,TRBJ2-1,14,-,CASSQLNIYNEQFF,TGTGCCAGCAGCCAATTAAACATCTACAATGAGCAGTTCTTC
TRBV6-5,few,TRBJ2-5,15,-,CASSYSLPRAETQYF,TGTGCCAGCAGTTACTCACTGCCCAGGGCGGAGACCCAGTACTTC
TRBV6-2/TRBV6-3,few,TRBJ2-1,11,-,CASSYGGSQFF,TGTGCCAGCAGTTACGGGGGATCGCAGTTCTTC
TRBV7-9,-,TRBJ2-3,16,-,CASSPPGTLSTDTQYF,TGTGCCAGCAGCCCGCCCGGGACACTCAGCACAGATACGCAGTATTTT
TRBV6-5,-,TRBJ2-1,16,-,CASSSAGGAQVNEQFF,TGTGCCAGCAGTTCGGCAGGGGGGGCACAAGTAAATGAGCAGTTCTTC
TRBV2,-,TRBJ1-1,16,-,CASSAGALGVYVEAFF,TGTGCCAGCAGTGCCGGGGCTCTGGGGGTGTACGTTGAAGCTTTCTTT
TRBV4-3,once,TRBJ2-6,18,TRBD1,CASSQDGTAPSGANVLTF,TGCGCCAGCAGCCAAGATGGGACAGCCCCCTCTGGGGCCAACGTCCTGACTTTC
TRBV7-9,-,TRBJ2-3,15,-,CASTPRGGSTDTQYF,TGTGCCAGCACGCCCCGAGGGGGGAGCACAGATACGCAGTATTTT
TRBV4-2,few,TRBJ2-7,15,-,CASSQGGDSGYEQYF,TGTGCCAGCAGCCAAGGCGGAGATAGTGGCTACGAGCAGTACTTC
TRBV20-1,few,TRBJ2-1,11,-,CSARDSGEQFF,TGCAGTGCTAGAGATTCGGGCGAGCAGTTCTTC
TRBV11-2,many,TRBJ2-3,15,-,CASSLDQGHTDTQYF,TGTGCCAGCAGCTTAGATCAGGGACACACAGATACGCAGTATTTT
TRBV20-1,-,TRBJ2-7,14,TRBD2,CSARGLATLEEQYF,TGCAGTGCTAGAGGACTAGCGACCTTGGAAGAGCAGTACTTC
TRBV12-3/TRBV12-4,-,TRBJ1-6,14,TRBD1,CASSLQGGASPLHF,TGTGCCAGCAGCCTTCAGGGGGGAGCTTCACCCCTCCACTTT
TRBV5-1,-,TRBJ1-1,14,TRBD1,CASSWNRGNTEAFF,TGCGCCAGCAGCTGGAACAGGGGAAACACTGAAGCTTTCTTT
TRBV12-3/TRBV12-4,many,TRBJ2-3,15,-,CASSLGDGSTDTQYF,TGTGCCAGCAGTTTAGGAGACGGGAGCACAGATACGCAGTATTTT
TRBV12-3/TRBV12-4,-,TRBJ1-1,13,-,CASSIKTGSEAFF,TGTGCCAGCAGTATAAAGACGGGTTCTGAAGCTTTCTTT
TRBV5-5,-,TRBJ2-1,14,TRBD1,CASSKNRGIDEQFF,TGTGCCAGCAGCAAAAACAGGGGTATCGATGAGCAGTTCTTC
TRBV24-1,-,TRBJ2-1,16,TRBD2,CATETSGVSSYNEQFF,TGTGCCACGGAGACTAGCGGGGTGAGCTCCTACAATGAGCAGTTCTTC
TRBV18,few,TRBJ1-2,15,-,CASSPSVVGDYGYTF,TGTGCCAGCTCACCATCAGTGGTAGGGGACTATGGCTACACCTTC
TRBV25-1,-,TRBJ2-2,15,TRBD1,CASSEWTGRTGELFF,TGTGCCAGCAGTGAATGGACAGGGCGAACCGGGGAGCTGTTTTTT
TRBV6-2/TRBV6-3,-,TRBJ2-5,12,-,CASSYSAETQYF,TGTGCCAGCAGTTACTCGGCTGAGACCCAGTACTTC
TRBV29-1,-,TRBJ1-1,14,-,CSGRTSLENSEAFF,TGCAGCGGTCGGACATCATTAGAGAACTCTGAAGCTTTCTTT
TRBV20-1,-,TRBJ2-1,12,-,CSSGPPYNEQFF,TGCAGTAGCGGGCCCCCCTACAATGAGCAGTTCTTC
TRBV5-1,few,TRBJ2-2,13,-,CASSLPSTGELFF,TGCGCCAGCAGCCTACCGAGCACCGGGGAGCTGTTTTTT
TRBV20-1,-,TRBJ2-7,13,-,CSATGPSPDEQYF,TGCAGTGCTACCGGGCCTAGTCCAGACGAGCAGTACTTC
TRBV7-2,few,TRBJ1-1,15,TRBD1,CASSLATGIVTEAFF,TGTGCCAGCAGCTTAGCGACAGGGATAGTCACTGAAGCTTTCTTT
TRBV3-1,-,TRBJ1-1,17,TRBD1,CASSQRFTRGRGTEAFF,TGTGCCAGCAGCCAGAGATTTACCAGGGGGCGCGGCACTGAAGCTTTCTTT
TRBV7-9,-,TRBJ2-7,13,-,CASSPGSGEEQYF,TGTGCCAGCAGCCCCGGTTCCGGGGAGGAGCAGTACTTC
TRBV7-2,few,TRBJ2-7,15,TRBD1,CASSKAWDSSYEQYF,TGTGCCAGCAGCAAGGCCTGGGACAGCTCCTACGAGCAGTACTTC
TRBV7-9,few,TRBJ2-3,15,-,CASSFLGGSTDTQYF,TGTGCCAGCAGCTTTTTGGGGGGTAGCACAGATACGCAGTATTTT
TRBV27,-,TRBJ2-7,14,-,CASSLSPGSYEQYF,TGTGCCAGCAGTTTATCGCCGGGGTCCTACGAGCAGTACTTC
TRBV6-2/TRBV6-3,many,TRBJ2-3,14,TRBD1,CASSSLTGFDTQYF,TGTGCCAGCAGTTCGCTGACAGGGTTTGATACGCAGTATTTT
TRBV15,-,TRBJ2-5,15,-,CATRYASGPKETQYF,TGTGCCACCAGGTATGCGTCGGGACCGAAAGAGACCCAGTACTTC
TRBV5-1,few,TRBJ2-1,15,-,CASSLTVGNYNEQFF,TGCGCCAGCAGCTTGACAGTCGGGAACTACAATGAGCAGTTCTTC
TRBV4-3,-,TRBJ2-1,17,TRBD1,CASSQAGTGSSYNEQFF,TGCGCCAGCAGCCAAGCCGGGACAGGAAGCTCCTACAATGAGCAGTTCTTC
TRBV5-1,few,TRBJ2-1,15,-,CASSLEGPGYNEQFF,TGCGCCAGCAGCTTGGAGGGGCCGGGTTACAATGAGCAGTTCTTC
TRBV3-1,-,TRBJ2-5,16,TRBD2,CASSQDTSGVEKTQYF,TGTGCCAGCAGCCAAGATACTAGCGGGGTAGAGAAGACCCAGTACTTC
TRBV7-2,many,TRBJ2-7,14,-,CASRVRAISYEQYF,TGTGCCAGCCGCGTTAGGGCGATCTCCTACGAGCAGTACTTC
TRBV12-5,-,TRBJ2-3,16,TRBD2,CASAFGAGAGTDTQYF,TGTGCTAGTGCATTTGGGGCGGGAGCCGGGACAGATACGCAGTATTTT
TRBV29-1,few,TRBJ2-7,13,-,CSVEIDPTYEQYF,TGCAGCGTTGAGATAGACCCGACCTACGAGCAGTACTTC
TRBV7-2,many,TRBJ2-5,17,TRBD1,CASSFTLTGGGLETQYF,TGTGCCAGCAGCTTTACATTAACAGGGGGCGGATTGGAGACCCAGTACTTC